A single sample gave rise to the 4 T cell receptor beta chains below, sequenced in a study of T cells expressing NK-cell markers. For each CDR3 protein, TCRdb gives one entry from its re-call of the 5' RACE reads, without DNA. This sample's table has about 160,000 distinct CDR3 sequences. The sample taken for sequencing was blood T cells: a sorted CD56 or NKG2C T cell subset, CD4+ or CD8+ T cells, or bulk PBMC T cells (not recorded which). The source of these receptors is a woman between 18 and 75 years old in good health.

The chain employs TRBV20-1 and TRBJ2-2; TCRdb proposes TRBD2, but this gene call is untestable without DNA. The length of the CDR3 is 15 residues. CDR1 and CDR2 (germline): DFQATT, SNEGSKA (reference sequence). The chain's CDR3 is CSAPRLAGTGGELFF.

The chain's CDR3 is CASSAFGGNEQFF. The V call is TRBV5-1, the J call TRBJ2-1; the D call from TCRdb, TRBD1, cannot be confirmed without DNA. From germline, CDR1 is SGHRS and CDR2 YFSETQ. CDR3 size: 13 residues.

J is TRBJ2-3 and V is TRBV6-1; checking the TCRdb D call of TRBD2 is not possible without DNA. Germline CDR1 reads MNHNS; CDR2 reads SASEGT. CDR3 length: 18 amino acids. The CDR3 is CASKRSSTSGTRTDTQYF.

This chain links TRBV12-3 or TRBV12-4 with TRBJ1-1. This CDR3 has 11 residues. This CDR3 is CASGDYTEAFF.